The table lists the clone carrying this TCR beta chain with a count of one. The data derive from a study of T cells in Graves' hyperthyroidism and ophthalmopathy. TCR beta CDR3 region amplification was performed from RNA transcripts. Using the HTBI primer set, a first-round RT-PCR was run on the TCR CDR3. TCRdb re-analysed the multiplex PCR reads in MiXCR, keeping a single row per CDR3 protein. The sample yields around 580,000 distinct CDR3 sequences, approximately 16% seen once. The J segment lost 0 bases and the V segment lost 0 bases, leaving 10 bases of the junction unmatched. Germline CDR1 and CDR2: MGHRA and YSYEKL. CDR3 length equals 19 residues.

Material: blood. The chain is built from TRBV4-1 and TRBJ1-4; TRBD1 matches at 7 bases. The TCR comes from a woman in her late teens or twenties with Graves' hyperthyroidism. CDR3 coding DNA: TGCGCCAGCAGCCAAGATAGGTACTCGGGACAGTCAACTAATGAAAAACTGTTTTTT. It is translated as CASSQDRYSGQSTNEKLFF.